This T cell receptor beta chain originates from a study of neurological immune-mediated disorders. Study-level results: HTLV-1-associated myelopathy had the most TCR clonal expansion, whereas multiple sclerosis had the least (lower than in healthy controls).

5'RACE generated cDNA with 10-nucleotide random UMIs. One entry per CDR3 protein, called by TCRdb with MiXCR from the 5' RACE reads. This sample has around 13,000 distinct CDR3 sequences, with 8% to 13% found just once. This clonotype was picked up many times. Its specificity is unknown. The sequence was obtained from a woman aged 40-49 years in good health. Sequencing used PBMCs.

CDR3 coding DNA: TGTGCCAGCAGCCAAGGCGGGAGGGGTGGAGAGCAGTACTTC. Translating it yields CASSQGGRGGEQYF. The chain has TRBV3-1 and TRBJ2-7, with 9 bases aligning to TRBD2. This CDR3 region has 14 residues. The V and J ends lost 1 base and 7 bases, in that order; junction bases with no gene match: 5. Per germline, CDR1 LGHDT and CDR2 YNNKEL (reference sequence).